This TCR beta chain appears in the sequencing data of a study of response to subunit inactivated influenza vaccine. Study outcomes and limitations: Few additional T cells are recruited per seasonal influenza vaccination, authors suggested.

Note on this clonotype: Its matching antigen is unknown.

TCRdb used MiXCR to reprocess the RT-PCR reads, holding one entry per CDR3 protein. The sample has under 550,000 distinct CDR3 sequences; about 8% are singletons. The CDR3 is 15 residues long. Germline assignment: CDR1 LNHNV and CDR2 YYDKDF (reference sequence). V gave up 2 bases and J gave up 2 bases, with 9 bases separating them. The chain combines TRBV15 with TRBJ1-4; no clear D. The material sequenced was PBMCs from blood, taken roughly 24 months after vaccination. The TCR was taken from a man aged 50 to 69 who received an inactivated influenza vaccine. The CDR3 reads CATSRFRETNEKLFF. The DNA of the CDR3 is TGTGCCACCAGCAGATTCCGGGAGACTAATGAAAAACTGTTTTTT.